The 14 T cell receptor beta chains listed next were all sequenced from one sample in a study of blood T cell repertoires in COVID-19. The data were produced by immunoSEQ multiplex PCR, yet TCRdb's version contains in-frame clones alone and is incomplete. The sample consists of roughly 310,000 clones, more than 75% of them appearing once. Sample: PBMCs or T cells enriched from blood (not recorded which). These receptors originate from a man in his 60s who had recovered from COVID-19.

The chain's CDR3 is CASSPTRTGELFF. The CDR3 coding sequence is TGTGCCAGCAGCCCGACTAGAACCGGGGAGCTGTTTTTT. This rearrangement joins TRBV5-4 to TRBJ2-2, with a tentative D call TRBD2 (6 bases). Germline lookup yields CDR1 SGHNT and CDR2 YYREEE (reference sequence). Between the trimmed V and J ends, which lost 4 bases and 5 bases, there was a span of 9 bases. This CDR3 has 13 residues.

The chain joins TRBV2 to TRBJ2-7, with unresolved D. V shed 6 bases and J shed 9 bases, with 12 bases lying between them. The CDR3 extends over 11 amino acids. The germline V gene has CDR1 SNHLY and CDR2 FYNNEI. CDR3 in DNA: TGTGCCAGCAGGTCGGTCATACCGCAGTACTTC. This codes for CASRSVIPQYF.

Only one count was recorded for this clone. This chain connects TRBV7-9 to TRBJ1-2; TRBD1 is a possible D gene (5 bases). The CDR3 has 14 amino acids. Germline CDR1 reads SEHNR; CDR2 reads FQNEAQ (reference sequence). The V gene lost 2 bases and the J gene lost 5 bases, with 12 bases spanning the gap. CDR3 in DNA: TGTGCCAGCAGCTTACAGGGAACGGCGTATGGCTACACCTTC. It codes for CASSLQGTAYGYTF. The full variable domain, rest sourced from reference TRBV7-9 and TRBJ1-2, is DTGVSQNPRHKITKRGQNVTFRCDPISEHNRLYWYRQTLGQGPEFLTYFQNEAQLEKSRLLSDRFSAERPKGSFSTLEIQRTEQGDSAMYLCASSLQGTAYGYTFGSGTRLTVV.

This chain joins TRBV7-9 and TRBJ2-3; D is unresolved. The CDR3 is 14 amino acids. Trimming shortened V by 5 bases and J by 6 bases, and 15 bases separated the two germline ends. In germline, CDR1 is SEHNR, CDR2 FQNEAQ (reference sequence). CDR3 sequence reads: CASSTPAVPDTQYF. In DNA form, the CDR3 reads TGTGCCAGCAGCACCCCCGCGGTCCCTGATACGCAGTATTTT.

This chain connects TRBV6-5 to TRBJ1-2; D remains ambiguous. V was clipped by 7 bases and J by 4 bases, with 13 bases between them. CDR1 MNHEY and CDR2 SVGAGI come from the germline V gene. This CDR3 is 13 amino acids long. CDR3 coding DNA: TGTGCCAGCAAAGGAGCACGTTCCTATGGCTACACCTTC. Amino acid sequence: CASKGARSYGYTF.

The chain employs TRBV9 and TRBJ2-1, with 9 positions matching TRBD2. V lost 3 bases, J lost 7 bases, and 8 bases stayed unmatched. The germline V gene encodes CDR1 SGDLS and CDR2 YYNGEE. The CDR3 is 15 residues long. Here the CDR3 DNA reads TGTGCCAGCAGCGCGCCGGGACTAGCTCGAAATGAGCAGTTCTTC. Protein product: CASSAPGLARNEQFF. Drawing the rest from reference TRBV9 and TRBJ2-1, the complete variable domain is DSGVTQTPKHLITATGQRVTLRCSPRSGDLSVYWYQQSLDQGLQFLIQYYNGEERAKGNILERFSAQQFPDLHSELNLSSLELGDSALYFCASSAPGLARNEQFFGPGTRLTVL.

The CDR3 DNA is TGCGCCAGCAGCTTGGGTCAGATGTACGAGCAGTACTTC. Translating it yields CASSLGQMYEQYF. The rearrangement links TRBV5-1 to TRBJ2-7, with D hard to call. Trimming took off 0 bases at V and 4 bases at J, with 8 bases between the two ends. The CDR3 loop spans 13 amino acids. The germline V gene has CDR1 SGHRS and CDR2 YFSETQ.

This clone was observed a single time. The rearrangement joins TRBV19 to TRBJ1-1, with D hard to call. V lost 5 bases, J lost 0 bases, and 7 bases lay in between. The CDR3 consists of 13 residues. CDR1 and CDR2 from the germline V gene are LNHDA and SQIVND (reference sequence). CDR3 bases: TGTGCCAGTAGTCAGATAATGAACACTGAAGCTTTCTTT. It specifies CASSQIMNTEAFF.

The CDR3 DNA follows: TGTGCCAGTAGGCTCAACAGGGAATACACTGAAGCTTTCTTT. Amino acid sequence: CASRLNREYTEAFF. The chain employs TRBV19 and TRBJ1-1; perhaps TRBD1 as D (6 bases). This CDR3 is built from 14 residues. Trimming took 6 bases from V and 3 from J, leaving 14 bases between them. CDR1 and CDR2 (germline): LNHDA, SQIVND (reference sequence).

V usage is TRBV5-1 and J usage is TRBJ1-2, with a possible D match to TRBD1 (5 bases). The germline V gene has CDR1 SGHRS and CDR2 YFSETQ. The CDR3 length is 14 residues. The V end was cut by 4 bases, the J end by 6 bases, with 16 bases between. The CDR3 bases are TGCGCCAGCAGCCCGATGGGGGGAGGAAATGGCTACACCTTC. It encodes CASSPMGGGNGYTF. The full variable domain, rest sourced from reference TRBV5-1 and TRBJ1-2, is KAGVTQTPRYLIKTRGQQVTLSCSPISGHRSVSWYQQTPGQGLQFLFEYFSETQRNKGNFPGRFSGRQFSNSRSEMNVSTLELGDSALYLCASSPMGGGNGYTFGSGTRLTVV.

This clone came up once. The V call is TRBV4-1, the J call TRBJ1-1; D is uncertain. Trimming took 3 bases from V and 4 from J, leaving 12 bases between them. This CDR3 has 14 residues. CDR1 is MGHRA and CDR2 is YSYEKL in the germline V gene. Written as DNA, the CDR3 is TGCGCCAGCAGCCACGAGAGACGGAGCACTGAAGCTTTCTTT. Protein product: CASSHERRSTEAFF.

The chain links TRBV3-1 (or the pseudogene TRBV3-2) to TRBJ2-7; 7 bases are a match to TRBD1. With 1 base clipped from V and 3 bases from J, the junction kept 6 bases outside the gene matches. This CDR3 has 15 amino acids. CDR1 and CDR2 from the germline V gene are LGHDT and YNNKEL (reference sequence). CDR3 sequence reads: CASSQGQGNFYEQYF. CDR3 DNA: TGTGCCAGCAGCCAAGGACAGGGTAACTTCTACGAGCAGTACTTC.

This clone was seen only once. The V call is TRBV6-2 or TRBV6-3, the J call TRBJ1-1; TRBD1 matches 7 bases. V gave up 5 bases and J gave up 0 bases; unmatched junction bases: 12. This CDR3 region has 17 residues. Germline V gives CDR1 MNHEY, CDR2 SVGEGT. In DNA form, the CDR3 reads TGTGCCAGCAGTAGGCGGGGAACAGGGGACGTGAACACTGAAGCTTTCTTT. Protein sequence: CASSRRGTGDVNTEAFF.

This CDR3 reads CASTTPPGNTQYF. DNA of the CDR3: TGTGCCAGCACTACCCCCCCGGGAAATACGCAGTATTTT. The gene calls are TRBV27 and TRBJ2-3; a weak D match, TRBD2 (5 bases). V was shortened by 7 bases and J by 7 bases, with 15 bases between the two germline ends. Germline V gene lookup returns CDR1 MNHEY and CDR2 SMNVEV (reference sequence). CDR3 length: 13 residues.